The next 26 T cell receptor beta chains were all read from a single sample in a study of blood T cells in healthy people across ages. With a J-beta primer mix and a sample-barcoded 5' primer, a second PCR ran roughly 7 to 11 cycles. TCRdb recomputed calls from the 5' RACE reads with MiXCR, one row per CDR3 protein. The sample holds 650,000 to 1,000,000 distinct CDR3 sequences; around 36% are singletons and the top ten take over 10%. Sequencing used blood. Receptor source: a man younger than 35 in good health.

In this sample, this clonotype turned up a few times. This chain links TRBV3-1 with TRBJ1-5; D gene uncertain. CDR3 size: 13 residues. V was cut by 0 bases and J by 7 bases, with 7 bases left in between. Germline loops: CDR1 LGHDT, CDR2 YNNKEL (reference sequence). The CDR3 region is CASSQEVRQPQHF. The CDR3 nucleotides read TGTGCCAGCAGCCAAGAAGTAAGGCAGCCCCAGCATTTT. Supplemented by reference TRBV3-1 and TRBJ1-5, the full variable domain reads DTAVSQTPKYLVTQMGNDKSIKCEQNLGHDTMYWYKQDSKKFLKIMFSYNNKELIINETVPNRFSPKSPDKAHLNLHINSLELGDSAVYFCASSQEVRQPQHFGDGTRLSIL.

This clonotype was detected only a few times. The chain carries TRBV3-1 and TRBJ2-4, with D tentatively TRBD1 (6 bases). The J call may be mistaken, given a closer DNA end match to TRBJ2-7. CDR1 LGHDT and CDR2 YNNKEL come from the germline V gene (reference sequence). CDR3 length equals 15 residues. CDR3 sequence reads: CASSQGSRGSHEQYF. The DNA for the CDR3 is TGTGCCAGCAGCCAAGGGAGCAGGGGTTCCCACGAGCAGTACTTC.

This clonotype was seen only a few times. The CDR3 reads CSVAQLTYNEQFF. CDR3 nucleotides: TGCAGCGTTGCCCAGCTAACCTACAATGAGCAGTTCTTC. This chain connects TRBV29-1 to TRBJ2-1; no definite D call. This CDR3 contains 13 residues. Germline CDR1 SQVTM, CDR2 ANQGSEA. V lost 4 bases, J lost 2 bases, and 9 bases lay in between.

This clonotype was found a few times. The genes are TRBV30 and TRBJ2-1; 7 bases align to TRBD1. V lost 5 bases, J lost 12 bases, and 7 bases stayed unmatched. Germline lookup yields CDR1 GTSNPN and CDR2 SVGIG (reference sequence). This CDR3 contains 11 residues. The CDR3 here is CAWEDRSAQFF. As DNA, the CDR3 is TGTGCCTGGGAGGACAGGAGTGCGCAGTTCTTC. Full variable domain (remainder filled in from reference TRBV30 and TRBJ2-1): SQTIHQWPATLVQPVGSPLSLECTVEGTSNPNLYWYRQAAGRGLQLLFYSVGIGQISSEVPQNLSASRPQDRQFILSSKKLLLSDSGFYLCAWEDRSAQFFGPGTRLTVL.

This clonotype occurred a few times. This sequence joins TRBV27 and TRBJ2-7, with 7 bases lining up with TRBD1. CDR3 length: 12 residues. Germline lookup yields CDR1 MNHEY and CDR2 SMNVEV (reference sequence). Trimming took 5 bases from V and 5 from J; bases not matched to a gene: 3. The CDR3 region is CASSHGTDEQYF. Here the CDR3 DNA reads TGTGCCAGCAGTCACGGGACAGACGAGCAGTACTTC.

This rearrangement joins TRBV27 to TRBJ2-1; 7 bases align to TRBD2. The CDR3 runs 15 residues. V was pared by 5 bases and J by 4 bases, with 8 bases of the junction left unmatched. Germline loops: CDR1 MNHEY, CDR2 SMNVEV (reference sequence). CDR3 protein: CASSKIAGSYNEQFF. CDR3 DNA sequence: TGTGCCAGCAGTAAGATAGCGGGCTCTTACAATGAGCAGTTCTTC.

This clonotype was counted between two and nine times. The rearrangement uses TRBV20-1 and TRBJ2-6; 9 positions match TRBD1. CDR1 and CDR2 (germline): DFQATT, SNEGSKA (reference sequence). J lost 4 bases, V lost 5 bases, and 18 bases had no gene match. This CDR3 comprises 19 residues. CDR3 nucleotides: TGCAGTGCTCCAAACCCCCTCCGGACAGGGGTTTCCGGGGCCAACGTCCTGACTTTC. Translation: CSAPNPLRTGVSGANVLTF.

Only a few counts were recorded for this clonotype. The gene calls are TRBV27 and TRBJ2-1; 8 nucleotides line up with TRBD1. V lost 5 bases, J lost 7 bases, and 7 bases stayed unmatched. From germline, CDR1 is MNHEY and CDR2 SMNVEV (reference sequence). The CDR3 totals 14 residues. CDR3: CASSGTDRANEQFF. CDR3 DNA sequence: TGTGCCAGCAGTGGCACGGACAGGGCGAATGAGCAGTTCTTC.

CDR3 nucleotides: TGCAGTGCCAGTCGGACTAGCGGGGTTGTTGAGCAGTTCTTC. Translation gives CSASRTSGVVEQFF. The chain combines TRBV20-1 with TRBJ2-1; 12 bases match TRBD2. Trimming took 6 bases from V and 9 from J; bases not matched to a gene: 9. Germline V gene data show CDR1 as DFQATT and CDR2 as SNEGSKA (reference sequence). There are 14 residues in the CDR3.

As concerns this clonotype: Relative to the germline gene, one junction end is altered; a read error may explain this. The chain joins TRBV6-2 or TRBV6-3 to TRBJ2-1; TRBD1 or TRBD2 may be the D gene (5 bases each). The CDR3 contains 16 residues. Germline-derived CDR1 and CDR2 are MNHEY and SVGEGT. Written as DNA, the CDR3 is TGTGCCAGCAGTTATCCCCCCGGGACCATTTACAAGGAGCAGTTCTTC. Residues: CASSYPPGTIYKEQFF.

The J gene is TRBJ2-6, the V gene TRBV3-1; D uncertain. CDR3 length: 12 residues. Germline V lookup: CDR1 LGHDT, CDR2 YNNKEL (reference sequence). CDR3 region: CATGSGANVLTF. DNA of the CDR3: TGTGCTACCGGCTCTGGGGCCAACGTCCTGACTTTC.

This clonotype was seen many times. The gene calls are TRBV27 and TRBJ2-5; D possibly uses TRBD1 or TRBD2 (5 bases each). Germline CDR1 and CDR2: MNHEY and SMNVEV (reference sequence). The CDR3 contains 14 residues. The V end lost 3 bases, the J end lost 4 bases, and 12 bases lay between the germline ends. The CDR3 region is CASSFTRGVETQYF. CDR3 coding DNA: TGTGCCAGCAGTTTCACTAGGGGCGTAGAGACCCAGTACTTC.

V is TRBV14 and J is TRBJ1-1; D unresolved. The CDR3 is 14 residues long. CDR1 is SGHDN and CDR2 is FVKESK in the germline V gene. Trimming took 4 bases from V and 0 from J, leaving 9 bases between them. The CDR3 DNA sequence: TGTGCCAGCAGCCCGCGGTACATGAACACTGAAGCTTTCTTT. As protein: CASSPRYMNTEAFF.

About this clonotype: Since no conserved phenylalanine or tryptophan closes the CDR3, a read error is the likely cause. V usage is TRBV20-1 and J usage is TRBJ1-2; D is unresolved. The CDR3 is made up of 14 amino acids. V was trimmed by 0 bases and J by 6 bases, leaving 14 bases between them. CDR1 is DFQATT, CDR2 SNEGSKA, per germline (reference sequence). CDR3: CSARDGEARDGYTL. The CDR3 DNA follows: TGCAGTGCTAGAGATGGGGAGGCAAGGGATGGCTACACCCTC.

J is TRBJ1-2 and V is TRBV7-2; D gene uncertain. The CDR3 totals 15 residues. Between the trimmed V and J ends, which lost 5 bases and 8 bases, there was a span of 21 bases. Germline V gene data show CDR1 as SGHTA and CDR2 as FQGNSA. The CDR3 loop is CASSPDTAVKQGYTF. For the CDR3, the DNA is TGTGCCAGCAGCCCAGACACAGCCGTAAAGCAGGGCTACACCTTC.

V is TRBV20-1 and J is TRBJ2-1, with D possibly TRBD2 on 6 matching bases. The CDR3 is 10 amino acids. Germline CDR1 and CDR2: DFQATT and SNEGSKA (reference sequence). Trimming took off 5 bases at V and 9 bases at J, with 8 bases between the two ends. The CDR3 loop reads CSAGTFEQFF. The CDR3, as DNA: TGCAGTGCTGGGACTTTTGAGCAGTTCTTC.

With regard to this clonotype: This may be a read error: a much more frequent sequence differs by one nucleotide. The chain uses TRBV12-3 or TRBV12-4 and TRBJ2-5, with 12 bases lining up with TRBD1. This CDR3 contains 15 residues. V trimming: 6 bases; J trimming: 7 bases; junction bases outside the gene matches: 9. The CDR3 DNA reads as TGTGCCAGCAGCCTGGGACAGGGGGCTCGCGGGACCCAGTACTTC. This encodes CASSLGQGARGTQYF.

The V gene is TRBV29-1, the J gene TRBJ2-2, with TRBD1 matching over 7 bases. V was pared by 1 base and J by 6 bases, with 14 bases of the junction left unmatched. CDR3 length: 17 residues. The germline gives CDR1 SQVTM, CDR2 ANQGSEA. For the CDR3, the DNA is TGCAGCGTTGAAGCAGATTCCATAAACAGGGGACCCGGGGAGCTGTTTTTT. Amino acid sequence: CSVEADSINRGPGELFF.

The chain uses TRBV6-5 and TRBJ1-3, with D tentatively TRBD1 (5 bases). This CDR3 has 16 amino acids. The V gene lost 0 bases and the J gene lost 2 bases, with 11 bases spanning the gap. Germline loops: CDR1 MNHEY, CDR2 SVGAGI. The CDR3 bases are TGTGCCAGCAGTTACTCGCTCCAGGGCCCTGGAAACACCATATATTTT. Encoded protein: CASSYSLQGPGNTIYF.

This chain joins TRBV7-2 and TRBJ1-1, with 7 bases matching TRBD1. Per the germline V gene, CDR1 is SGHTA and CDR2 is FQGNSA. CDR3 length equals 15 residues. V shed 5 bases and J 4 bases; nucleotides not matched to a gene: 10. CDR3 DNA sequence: TGTGCCAGCAGCCCAACGACAGGGATGAGCACTGAAGCTTTCTTT. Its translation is CASSPTTGMSTEAFF.

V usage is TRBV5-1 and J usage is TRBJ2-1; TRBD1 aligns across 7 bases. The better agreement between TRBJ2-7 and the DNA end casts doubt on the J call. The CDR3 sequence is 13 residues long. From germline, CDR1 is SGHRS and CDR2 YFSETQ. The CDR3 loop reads CASSVGQHNEQYF. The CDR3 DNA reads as TGCGCCAGCAGCGTGGGACAGCACAATGAGCAGTACTTC.

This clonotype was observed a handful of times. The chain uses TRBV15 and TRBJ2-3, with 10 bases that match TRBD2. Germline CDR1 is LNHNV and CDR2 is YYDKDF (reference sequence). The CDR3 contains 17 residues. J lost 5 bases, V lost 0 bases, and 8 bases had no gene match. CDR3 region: CATSRDYQRGGKDTQYF. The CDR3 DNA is TGTGCCACCAGCAGAGATTATCAGCGGGGGGGCAAAGATACGCAGTATTTT.

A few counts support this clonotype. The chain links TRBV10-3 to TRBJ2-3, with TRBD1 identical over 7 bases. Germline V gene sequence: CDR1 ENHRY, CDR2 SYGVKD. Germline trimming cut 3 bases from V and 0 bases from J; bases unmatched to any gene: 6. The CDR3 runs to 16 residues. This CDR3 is CAISDSTGPSTDTQYF. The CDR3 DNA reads TGTGCCATCAGTGACTCGACAGGGCCTAGCACAGATACGCAGTATTTT.

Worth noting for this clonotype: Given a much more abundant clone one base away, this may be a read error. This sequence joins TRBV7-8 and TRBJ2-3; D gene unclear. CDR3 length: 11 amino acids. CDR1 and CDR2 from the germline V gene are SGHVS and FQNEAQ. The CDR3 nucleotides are TGTGCCAGCGGCTTATTGGGTACGCAGTATTTT. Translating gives CASGLLGTQYF.

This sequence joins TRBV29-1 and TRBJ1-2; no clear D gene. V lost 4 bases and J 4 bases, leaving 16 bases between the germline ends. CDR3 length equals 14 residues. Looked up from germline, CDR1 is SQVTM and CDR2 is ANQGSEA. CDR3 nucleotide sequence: TGCAGCGTTGGAGCGTCCTCCCACTCCTATGGCTACACCTTC. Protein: CSVGASSHSYGYTF.

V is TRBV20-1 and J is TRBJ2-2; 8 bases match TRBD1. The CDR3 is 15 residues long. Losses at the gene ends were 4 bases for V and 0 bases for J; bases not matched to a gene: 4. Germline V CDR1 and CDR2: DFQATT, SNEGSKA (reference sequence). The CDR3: CSAMPGQANTGELFF. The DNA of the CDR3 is TGCAGTGCTATGCCGGGACAGGCGAACACCGGGGAGCTGTTTTTT.